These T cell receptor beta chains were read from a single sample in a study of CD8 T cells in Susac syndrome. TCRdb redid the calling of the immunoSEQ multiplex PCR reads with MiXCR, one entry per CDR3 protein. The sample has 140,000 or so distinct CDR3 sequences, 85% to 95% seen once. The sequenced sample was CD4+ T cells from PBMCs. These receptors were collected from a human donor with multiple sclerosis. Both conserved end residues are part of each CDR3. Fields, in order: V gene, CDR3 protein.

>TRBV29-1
CSVASAGVNTEAFF
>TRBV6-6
CASSYSGQPGPDTQYF
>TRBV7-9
CASSLSATSREQFF
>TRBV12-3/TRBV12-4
CASSKSLESNQPQHF
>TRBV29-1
CSVGPRTDTQYF
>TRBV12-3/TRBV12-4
CASSFDGGANTEAFF
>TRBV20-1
CSARPRTGVYEQFF
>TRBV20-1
CSASTVTSGRKTQYF
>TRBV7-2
CASSPRFRETQYF
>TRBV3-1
CASSPYRGRDEKLFF
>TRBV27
CASSLGGIKQPQHF
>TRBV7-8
CASSLGRRTSQSEAFF
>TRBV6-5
CASSDTGSPGAFF